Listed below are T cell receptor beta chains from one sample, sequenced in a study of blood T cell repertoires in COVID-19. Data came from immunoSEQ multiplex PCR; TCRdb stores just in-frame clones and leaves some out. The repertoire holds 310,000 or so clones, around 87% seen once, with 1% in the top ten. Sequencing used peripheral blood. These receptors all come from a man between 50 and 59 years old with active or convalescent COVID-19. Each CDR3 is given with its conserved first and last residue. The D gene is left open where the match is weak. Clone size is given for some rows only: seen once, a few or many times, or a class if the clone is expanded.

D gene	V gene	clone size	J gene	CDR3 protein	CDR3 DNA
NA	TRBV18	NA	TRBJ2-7	CASSPAADSYEQYF	TGTGCCAGCTCACCGGCGGCGGACTCCTACGAGCAGTACTTC
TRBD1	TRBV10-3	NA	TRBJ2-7	CAIRRTGTGIIPTYEQYF	TGTGCCATCAGGCGCACCGGGACAGGGATTATCCCTACCTACGAGCAGTACTTC
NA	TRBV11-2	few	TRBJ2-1	CASSSSRGSAYNEQFF	TGTGCCAGCAGCTCGTCAAGGGGGTCCGCCTACAATGAGCAGTTCTTC
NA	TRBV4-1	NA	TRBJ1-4	CASSPSPGGDEKLFF	TGCGCCAGCAGCCCCTCTCCGGGGGGGGATGAAAAACTGTTTTTT
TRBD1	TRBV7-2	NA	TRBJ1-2	CASRRVGTGNYGYTF	TGTGCCAGCAGGAGGGTTGGGACAGGGAACTATGGCTACACCTTC
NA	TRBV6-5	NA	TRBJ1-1	CASKGKGGTEAFF	TGTGCCAGCAAGGGGAAAGGAGGGACTGAAGCTTTCTTT
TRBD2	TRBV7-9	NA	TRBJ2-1	CASSLGDYKYNEQFF	TGTGCCAGCAGCTTAGGGGACTACAAATACAATGAGCAGTTCTTC
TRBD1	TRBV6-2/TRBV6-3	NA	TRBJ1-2	CASSYPARDRTYGYTF	TGTGCCAGCAGTTACCCCGCCCGGGACAGGACCTATGGCTACACCTTC
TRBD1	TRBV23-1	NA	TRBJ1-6	CASSHKVGTGSGPLHF	TGCGCCAGCAGTCACAAAGTCGGGACAGGGAGTGGACCCCTCCACTTT
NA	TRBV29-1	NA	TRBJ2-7	CSVVDPVGSFNEQYF	TGCAGCGTCGTGGACCCTGTTGGGAGCTTCAACGAGCAGTACTTC
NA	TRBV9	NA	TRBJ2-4	CASSVRRSDIQYF	TGTGCCAGCAGCGTACGGAGGTCAGACATTCAGTACTTC
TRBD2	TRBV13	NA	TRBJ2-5	CASSLSSGGETQYF	TGTGCCAGCAGCTTATCTAGCGGGGGTGAGACCCAGTACTTC
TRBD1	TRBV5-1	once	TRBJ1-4	CASSLGGQGHEKLFF	TGCGCCAGCAGCTTGGGGGGACAGGGTCATGAAAAACTGTTTTTT
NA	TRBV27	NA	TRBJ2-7	CASSGQNYEQYF	TGTGCCAGCAGTGGACAGAACTACGAGCAGTACTTC
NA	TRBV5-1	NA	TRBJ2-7	CASSRDIEYEQYF	TGCGCCAGCAGCAGGGACATAGAATACGAGCAGTACTTC
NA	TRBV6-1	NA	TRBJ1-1	CASSERRGGSVTEAFF	TGTGCCAGCAGTGAACGTCGGGGGGGGTCTGTTACTGAAGCTTTCTTT
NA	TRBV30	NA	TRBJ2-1	CAWRPPTGSYNEQFF	TGTGCCTGGAGGCCGCCGACGGGATCCTACAATGAGCAGTTCTTC
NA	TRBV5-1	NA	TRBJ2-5	CASSQEVSGAPLQETQYF	TGCGCCAGCAGCCAGGAGGTTAGCGGCGCCCCTCTCCAAGAGACCCAGTACTTC
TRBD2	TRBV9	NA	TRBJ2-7	CASSVGLAGTYEQYF	TGTGCCAGCAGCGTGGGACTAGCGGGAACCTACGAGCAGTACTTC
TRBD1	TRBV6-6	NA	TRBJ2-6	CASSPLAPDRSSSGANVLTF	TGTGCCAGCAGTCCCCTTGCGCCGGACAGGAGCAGCTCTGGGGCCAACGTCCTGACTTTC
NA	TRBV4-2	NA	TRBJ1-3	CASSQEKGAGNTIYF	TGTGCCAGCAGCCAAGAGAAGGGGGCTGGAAACACCATATATTTT
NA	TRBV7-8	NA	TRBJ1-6	CASSLNPPGNNSPLHF	TGTGCCAGCAGCCTTAACCCCCCCGGTAATAATTCACCCCTCCACTTT
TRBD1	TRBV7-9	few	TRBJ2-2	CASSRTGGAAGELFF	TGTGCCAGCAGCCGGACAGGGGGCGCCGCCGGGGAGCTGTTTTTT
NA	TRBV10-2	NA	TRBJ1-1	CASSDQWNTEAFF	TGCGCCAGCAGTGACCAGTGGAACACTGAAGCTTTCTTT
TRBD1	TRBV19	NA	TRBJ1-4	CASSIDRVVGKLFF	TGTGCCAGTAGTATCGACAGGGTGGTTGGAAAACTGTTTTTT
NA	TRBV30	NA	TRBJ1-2	CAWSAGIVQSYGYTF	TGTGCCTGGAGTGCCGGGATTGTCCAGTCCTATGGCTACACCTTC
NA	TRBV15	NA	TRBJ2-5	CATRSDTEETQYF	TGTGCCACCAGGTCGGACACAGAAGAGACCCAGTACTTC
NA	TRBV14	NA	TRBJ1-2	CASSQARLLGYGYTF	TGTGCCAGCAGCCAAGCGCGACTATTAGGCTATGGCTACACCTTC
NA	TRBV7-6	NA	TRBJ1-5	CASSLVNRALQFHQPQHF	TGTGCCAGCAGCTTAGTCAACAGGGCCCTTCAATTTCATCAGCCCCAGCATTTT
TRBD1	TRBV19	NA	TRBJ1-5	CASSSTGGGQPQHF	TGTGCCAGTAGTTCCACAGGGGGAGGTCAGCCCCAGCATTTT
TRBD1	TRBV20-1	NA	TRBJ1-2	CSASLTGVAYGYTF	TGCAGTGCTAGTTTGACAGGGGTAGCCTATGGCTACACCTTC
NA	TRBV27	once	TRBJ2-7	CASRRQLNSYEQYF	TGTGCCAGCAGGAGACAGTTGAACTCCTACGAGCAGTACTTC
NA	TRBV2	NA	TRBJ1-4	CASSEEREYEKLFF	TGTGCCAGCAGTGAGGAGAGGGAATATGAAAAACTGTTTTTT
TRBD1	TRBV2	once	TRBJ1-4	CASSQSGTGNEKLFF	TGTGCCAGCAGTCAATCCGGGACAGGAAATGAAAAACTGTTTTTT
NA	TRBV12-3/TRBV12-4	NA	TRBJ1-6	CASSPGQRSPLHF	TGTGCCAGCAGTCCCGGACAGAGGTCACCCCTCCACTTT
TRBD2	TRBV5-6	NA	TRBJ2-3	CASSYIAGEGTDTQYF	TGTGCCAGCAGCTATATAGCGGGAGAAGGGACAGATACGCAGTATTTT
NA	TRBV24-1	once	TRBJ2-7	CATRCVPPNSYEQYF	TGTGCCACCAGATGCGTACCGCCCAACTCCTACGAGCAGTACTTC
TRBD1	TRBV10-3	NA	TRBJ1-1	CAISAAGQILMNTEAFF	TGTGCCATCAGTGCCGCGGGACAGATCCTCATGAACACTGAAGCTTTCTTT
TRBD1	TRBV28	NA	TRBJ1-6	CASTSGDRVYSPLHF	TGTGCCAGCACCTCGGGCGACAGGGTATACTCACCCCTCCACTTT
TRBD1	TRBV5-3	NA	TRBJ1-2	CARSSTDRGAGYGYGYTF	TGTGCCAGAAGCTCTACCGACAGGGGCGCCGGTTATGGGTATGGCTACACCTTC
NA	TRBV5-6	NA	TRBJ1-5	CASSRRGLQGDQPQHF	TGTGCCAGCAGCCGCAGGGGTTTACAGGGTGATCAGCCCCAGCATTTT
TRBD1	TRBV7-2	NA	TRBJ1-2	CASSYGTGGGYTF	TGTGCCAGCAGCTATGGGACAGGGGGTGGCTACACCTTC
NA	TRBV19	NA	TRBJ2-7	CASSIVGASEQYF	TGTGCCAGTAGTATAGTAGGAGCCTCAGAGCAGTACTTC
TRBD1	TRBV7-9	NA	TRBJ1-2	CASSPTTGTGAYGYTF	TGTGCCAGCAGCCCTACGACCGGGACAGGGGCCTATGGCTACACCTTC
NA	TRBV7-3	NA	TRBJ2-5	CASARGLEETQYF	TGTGCCAGCGCCAGGGGCCTAGAAGAGACCCAGTACTTC
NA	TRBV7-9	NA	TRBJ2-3	CASSPILAGTDTQYF	TGTGCCAGCAGCCCCATCCTGGCGGGCACAGATACGCAGTATTTT
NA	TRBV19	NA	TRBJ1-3	CASSIYRDYEGNTIYF	TGTGCCAGTAGTATCTACAGGGATTACGAAGGAAACACCATATATTTT
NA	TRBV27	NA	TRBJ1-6	CASRIGGSPLHF	TGTGCCAGCAGGATCGGAGGTTCACCCCTCCACTTT
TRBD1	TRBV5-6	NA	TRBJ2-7	CASSWDRSLYEQYF	TGTGCCAGCAGCTGGGACAGGAGTCTCTACGAGCAGTACTTC
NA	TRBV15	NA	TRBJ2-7	CATSRGRVDEQYF	TGTGCCACCAGCAGGGGCAGGGTAGACGAGCAGTACTTC
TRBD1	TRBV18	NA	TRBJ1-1	CASSPRRTGGENTEAFF	TGTGCCAGCTCACCGAGGCGTACAGGGGGCGAAAACACTGAAGCTTTCTTT
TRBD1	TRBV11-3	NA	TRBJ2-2	CASSFGDRSAGELFF	TGTGCCAGCAGCTTTGGGGACAGAAGTGCCGGGGAGCTGTTTTTT
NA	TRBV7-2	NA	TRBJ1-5	CASSNRIQGGGQPQHF	TGTGCCAGCAGCAACCGGATACAGGGAGGGGGGCAGCCCCAGCATTTT
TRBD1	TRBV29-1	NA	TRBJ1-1	CSVSAQGDTEAFF	TGCAGCGTTTCGGCCCAGGGGGACACTGAAGCTTTCTTT